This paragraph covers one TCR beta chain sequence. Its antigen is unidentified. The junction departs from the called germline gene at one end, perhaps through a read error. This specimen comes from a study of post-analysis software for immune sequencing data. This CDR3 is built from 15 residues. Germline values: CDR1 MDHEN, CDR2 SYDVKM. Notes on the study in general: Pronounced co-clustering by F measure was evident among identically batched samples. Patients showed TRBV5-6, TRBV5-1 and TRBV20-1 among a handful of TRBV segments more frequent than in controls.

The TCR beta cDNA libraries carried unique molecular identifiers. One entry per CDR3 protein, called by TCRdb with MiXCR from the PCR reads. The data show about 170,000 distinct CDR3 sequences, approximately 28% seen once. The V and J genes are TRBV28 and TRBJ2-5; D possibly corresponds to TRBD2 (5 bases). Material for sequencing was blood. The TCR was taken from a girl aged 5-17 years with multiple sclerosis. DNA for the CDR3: TGTGCCAACAGTTTGCCGGGAACCTTACAAGAGACCCAGTACTTC. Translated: CANSLPGTLQETQYF.